The 14 T cell receptor beta chains given below trace back to one sample, sequenced in a study of blood T cell repertoires in COVID-19. Sequencing was performed with immunoSEQ multiplex PCR; in TCRdb, only in-frame clones are kept and a portion is missing. The table records some 89,000 clones, approximately 81% of them present only once. The sample comprised peripheral blood. The receptors were sampled from a man aged 60 to 75 with acute or convalescent COVID-19.

The genes are TRBV11-2 and TRBJ2-2, with TRBD2 as a possible D gene (6 bases). The germline gives CDR1 SGHAT, CDR2 FQNNGV. V lost 4 bases to trimming and J lost 5 bases, with 20 bases between them. The CDR3 loop spans 17 amino acids. DNA for the CDR3: TGTGCCAGCAGCTCATCATCCGGGACTTTCTCAACCGGGGAGCTGTTTTTT. Translation gives CASSSSSGTFSTGELFF.

The gene calls are TRBV7-2 and TRBJ1-1, with D possibly matching TRBD1 (6 bases). Trimming cost V 5 bases and J 1 base, with 8 bases left between them. Germline V lookup: CDR1 SGHTA, CDR2 FQGNSA. This CDR3 region has 13 residues. The CDR3: CASSQGQNTEAFF. As DNA, the CDR3 is TGTGCCAGCAGCCAGGGACAGAACACTGAAGCTTTCTTT.

The rearrangement joins TRBV11-2 to TRBJ1-1, with D hard to call. Germline V CDR1 and CDR2: SGHAT, FQNNGV. V was shortened by 5 bases and J by 1 base, with 11 bases between the two germline ends. The CDR3 runs to 14 residues. The CDR3 region is CASSPPGRNTEAFF. CDR3 DNA sequence: TGTGCCAGCAGCCCCCCGGGGAGGAACACTGAAGCTTTCTTT. Together with reference TRBV11-2 and TRBJ1-1, the CDR3 gives the full variable domain: EAGVAQSPRYKIIEKRQSVAFWCNPISGHATLYWYQQILGQGPKLLIQFQNNGVVDDSQLPKDRFSAERLKGVDSTLKIQPAKLEDSAVYLCASSPPGRNTEAFFGQGTRLTVV.

This rearrangement joins TRBV28 to TRBJ1-4; D perhaps matches TRBD1 (5 bases). Trimming stripped 4 bases from V and 7 bases from J, with 10 bases between. This CDR3 spans 13 amino acids. CDR1 and CDR2 (germline): MDHEN, SYDVKM. The CDR3 DNA reads as TGTGCCAGCAGTTCCAATACAGGTGAAAAACTGTTTTTT. This gives the protein CASSSNTGEKLFF.

V gene TRBV4-3 combines with J gene TRBJ1-2; D ambiguous. V lost 0 bases, J lost 6 bases, and 14 bases lay in between. The germline gives CDR1 LGHNA, CDR2 YSLEER. CDR3 length: 15 residues. CDR3 protein: CASSQDRRGTDGYTF. CDR3 nucleotide sequence: TGCGCCAGCAGCCAAGATCGTCGGGGAACGGATGGCTACACCTTC.

This chain uses TRBV19 with TRBJ1-1; the D gene is possibly TRBD1 (6 bases). The CDR3 consists of 16 residues. V dropped 5 bases and J dropped 5 bases, with 21 bases sitting between them. Germline CDR1 LNHDA, CDR2 SQIVND (reference sequence). The CDR3 DNA is TGTGCCAGTAGTTCTCCCCCGGGGACATTGTGGACTGAAGCTTTCTTT. Translation gives CASSSPPGTLWTEAFF.

The chain couples TRBV7-8 to TRBJ2-2; D is undetermined. CDR3 length: 18 residues. V lost 1 base, J lost 0 bases, and 15 bases lay in between. CDR1 is SGHVS, CDR2 FQNEAQ, per germline. The CDR3 nucleotides read TGTGCCAGCAGCTTAGGAAAAGTGAGGTCCCCGAACACCGGGGAGCTGTTTTTT. Amino acid sequence: CASSLGKVRSPNTGELFF. Looking up the rest from reference TRBV7-8 and TRBJ2-2 gives the full variable domain: GAGVSQSPRYKVAKRGQDVALRCDPISGHVSLFWYQQALGQGPEFLTYFQNEAQLDKSGLPSDRFFAERPEGSVSTLKIQRTQQEDSAVYLCASSLGKVRSPNTGELFFGEGSRLTVL.

The rearrangement uses TRBV19 and TRBJ2-7, with 9 bases fitting TRBD1. V was pared by 1 base and J by 1 base, with 11 bases of the junction left unmatched. Germline CDR1 LNHDA, CDR2 SQIVND (reference sequence). The CDR3 is 18 residues long. The CDR3 DNA reads as TGTGCCAGTAGTATAGCTACAGGGGGCGAGACTTGGTCCTACGAGCAGTACTTC. Its protein is CASSIATGGETWSYEQYF.

V usage is TRBV12-2 and J usage is TRBJ1-3; TRBD1 is taken as the D call from the table, unchecked against the DNA. TRBV12-2 is a pseudogene. The CDR3 has 14 residues. The CDR3 loop reads CASRRTDAGNTIYF. The CDR3 DNA sequence: TGTGCAAGTCGGAGGACAGATGCTGGAAACACCATATATTTT.

The CDR3 reads CASGYEENQPQHF. The CDR3 DNA sequence: TGTGCTAGTGGTTACGAAGAGAATCAGCCCCAGCATTTT. This sequence joins TRBV12-5 and TRBJ1-5; D not certain. Germline V gives CDR1 LGHNT, CDR2 FRNRAP. Trimming removed 4 bases at V and 4 bases at J, with 8 bases between. The CDR3 sequence is 13 residues long.

The V gene is TRBV13, the J gene TRBJ1-1; D not certain. CDR3 length: 12 amino acids. The germline CDR1 and CDR2 sequences are PRHDT and FYEKMQ (reference sequence). Trimming took 5 bases from V and 1 from J, leaving 5 bases between them. The CDR3 is CASSVQNTEAFF. DNA of the CDR3: TGTGCCAGCAGCGTACAGAACACTGAAGCTTTCTTT.

This clone has just a few counts. The chain joins TRBV2 to TRBJ2-4, with D maybe TRBD1 (5 bases). The germline V gene has CDR1 SNHLY and CDR2 FYNNEI. This CDR3 comprises 15 residues. Trimming pared 3 bases from V and 3 bases from J, leaving 12 bases between. This CDR3 is CASSEGQVDKNIQYF. CDR3 in DNA: TGTGCCAGCAGTGAGGGGCAAGTAGACAAAAACATTCAGTACTTC. The entire variable domain, with the rest obtained from reference TRBV2 and TRBJ2-4, is as follows: EPEVTQTPSHQVTQMGQEVILRCVPISNHLYFYWYRQILGQKVEFLVSFYNNEISEKSEIFDDQFSVERPDGSNFTLKIRSTKLEDSAMYFCASSEGQVDKNIQYFGAGTRLSVL.

The V call is TRBV9, the J call TRBJ1-6; 7 bases are a match to TRBD1. CDR3 length: 15 amino acids. Germline loops: CDR1 SGDLS, CDR2 YYNGEE. The junction had 7 bases not matched to a gene; V was cut back by 0 bases and J by 10 bases. CDR3 sequence (DNA): TGTGCCAGCAGCGTAGAAGGGACAGTAGGGTCACCCCTCCACTTT. It specifies CASSVEGTVGSPLHF. The entire variable domain, with the rest obtained from reference TRBV9 and TRBJ1-6, is as follows: DSGVTQTPKHLITATGQRVTLRCSPRSGDLSVYWYQQSLDQGLQFLIQYYNGEERAKGNILERFSAQQFPDLHSELNLSSLELGDSALYFCASSVEGTVGSPLHFGNGTRLTVT.

This chain connects TRBV6-4 to TRBJ2-7; 8 nucleotides match TRBD2. With V trimmed by 6 bases and J by 5 bases, 12 bases remained unmatched. Germline lookup yields CDR1 MRHNA and CDR2 SNTAGT. The CDR3 totals 15 residues. This chain's CDR3 is CASREPGPGRDEQYF. The CDR3 region has the DNA TGTGCCAGCAGGGAACCGGGACCCGGGAGGGACGAGCAGTACTTC.